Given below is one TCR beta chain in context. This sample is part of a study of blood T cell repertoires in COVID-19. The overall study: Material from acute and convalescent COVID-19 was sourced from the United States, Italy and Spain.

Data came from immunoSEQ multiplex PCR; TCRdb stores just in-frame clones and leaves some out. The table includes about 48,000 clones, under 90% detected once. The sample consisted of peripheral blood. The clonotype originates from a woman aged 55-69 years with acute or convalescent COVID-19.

The DNA of the CDR3 is TGTGCCAGCAGCCCCGGCCCGGCAGGAGAAAAACTGTTTTTT. Residues: CASSPGPAGEKLFF. The V gene is TRBV9, the J gene TRBJ1-4; D is ambiguous. The V gene lost 4 bases and the J gene lost 8 bases, with 15 bases spanning the gap. The CDR3 consists of 14 residues. Per germline, CDR1 SGDLS and CDR2 YYNGEE.